This TCR beta chain was sequenced during a study of cytomegalovirus exposure and HLA in healthy donors. Study as a whole: Earlier findings included roughly 120 million unique TCR beta sequences obtained from about 180 million T cells.

To note about this clone: What it binds is unknown.

Every donor was a healthy person donating bone marrow. Study-level points and caveats: There was a cluster of highly shared sequence variants that was likely a sequencing artifact. Presence/absence analyses assumed roughly uniform sequencing depth across donors.

Researchers ran the PCR with 60 Vbeta and 13 Jbeta primers. Assay used: immunoSEQ multiplex PCR; TCRdb lists only in-frame clones, some missing. The data show some 170,000 clones, roughly four fifths seen once. The clonotype originates from a woman aged 18-35 years in good health and CMV-seronegative. The sample consisted of PBMCs.

The CDR3 spells CASSTITAPGNTIYF. The DNA for the CDR3 is TGTGCCAGCAGCACCATAACGGCCCCGGGGAACACCATATATTTT. This chain links TRBV7-9 with TRBJ1-3; D call uncertain. Trimming cost V 5 bases and J 7 bases, with 18 bases left between them. The germline CDR1 and CDR2 sequences are SEHNR and FQNEAQ (reference sequence). This CDR3 is 15 amino acids long.